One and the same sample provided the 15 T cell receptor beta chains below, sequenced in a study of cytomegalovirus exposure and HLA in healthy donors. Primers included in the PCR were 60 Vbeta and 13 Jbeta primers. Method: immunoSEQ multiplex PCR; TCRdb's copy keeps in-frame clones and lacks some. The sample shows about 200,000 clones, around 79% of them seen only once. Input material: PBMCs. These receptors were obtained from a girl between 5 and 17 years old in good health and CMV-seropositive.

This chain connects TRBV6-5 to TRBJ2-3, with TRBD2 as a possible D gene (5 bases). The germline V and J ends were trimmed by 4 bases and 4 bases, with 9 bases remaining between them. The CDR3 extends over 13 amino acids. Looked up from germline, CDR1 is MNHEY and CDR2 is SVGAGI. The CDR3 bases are TGTGCCAGCAGTTGGAAACTAGCAGATACGCAGTATTTT. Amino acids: CASSWKLADTQYF.

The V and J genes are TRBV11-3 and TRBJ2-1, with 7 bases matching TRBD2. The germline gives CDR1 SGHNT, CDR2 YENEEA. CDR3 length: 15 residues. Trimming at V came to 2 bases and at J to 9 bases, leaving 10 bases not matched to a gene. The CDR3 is CASSLSSGAVAEQFF. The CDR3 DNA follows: TGTGCCAGCAGCTTATCCAGCGGGGCGGTCGCTGAGCAGTTCTTC.

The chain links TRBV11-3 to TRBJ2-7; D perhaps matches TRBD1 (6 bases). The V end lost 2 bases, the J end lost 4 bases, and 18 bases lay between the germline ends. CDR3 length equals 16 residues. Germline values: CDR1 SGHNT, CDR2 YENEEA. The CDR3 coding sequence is TGTGCCAGCAGCTTACTCGGGGACATAGAAAAGTACGAGCAGTACTTC. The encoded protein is CASSLLGDIEKYEQYF.

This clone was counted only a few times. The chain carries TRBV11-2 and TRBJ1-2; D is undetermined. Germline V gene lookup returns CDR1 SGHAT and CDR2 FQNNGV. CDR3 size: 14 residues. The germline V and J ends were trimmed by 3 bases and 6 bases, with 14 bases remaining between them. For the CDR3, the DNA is TGTGCCAGCAGCTTCACAGCGGTTTCGAATGGCTACACCTTC. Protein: CASSFTAVSNGYTF.

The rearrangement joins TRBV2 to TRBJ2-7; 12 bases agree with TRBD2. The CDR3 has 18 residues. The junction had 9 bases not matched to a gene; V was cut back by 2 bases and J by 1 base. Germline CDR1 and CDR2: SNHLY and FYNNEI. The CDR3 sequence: CASSESTSGGLESYEQYF. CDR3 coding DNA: TGTGCCAGCAGTGAAAGTACTAGCGGGGGGCTGGAATCCTACGAGCAGTACTTC.

The CDR3 loop is CASSYWGVGGNTEAFF. The CDR3 DNA reads as TGTGCCAGCAGTTACTGGGGGGTCGGGGGGAACACTGAAGCTTTCTTT. The chain employs TRBV6-5 and TRBJ1-1, with D tentatively TRBD1 (5 bases). Trimming removed 1 base from V and 1 base from J, with 13 bases in between. CDR3 length equals 16 residues. From germline, CDR1 is MNHEY and CDR2 SVGAGI.

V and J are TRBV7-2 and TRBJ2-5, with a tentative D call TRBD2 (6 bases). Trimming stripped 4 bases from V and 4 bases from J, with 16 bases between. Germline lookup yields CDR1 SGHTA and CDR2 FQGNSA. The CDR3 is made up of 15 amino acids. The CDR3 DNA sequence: TGTGCCAGCAGCTGGGGACGGGGGATAGGAGAGACCCAGTACTTC. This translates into CASSWGRGIGETQYF.

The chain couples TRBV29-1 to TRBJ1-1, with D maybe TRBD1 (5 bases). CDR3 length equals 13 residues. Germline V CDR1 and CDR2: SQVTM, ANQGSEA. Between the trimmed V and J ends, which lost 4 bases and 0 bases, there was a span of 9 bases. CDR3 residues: CSVGTGVNTEAFF. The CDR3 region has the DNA TGCAGCGTTGGTACAGGAGTGAACACTGAAGCTTTCTTT.

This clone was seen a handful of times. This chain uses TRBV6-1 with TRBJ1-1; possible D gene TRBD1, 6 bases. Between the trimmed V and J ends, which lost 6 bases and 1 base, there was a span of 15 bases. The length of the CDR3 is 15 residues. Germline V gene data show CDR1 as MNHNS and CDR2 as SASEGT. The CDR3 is CASSHVGQSNTEAFF. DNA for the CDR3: TGTGCCAGCAGCCACGTTGGACAGTCGAACACTGAAGCTTTCTTT.

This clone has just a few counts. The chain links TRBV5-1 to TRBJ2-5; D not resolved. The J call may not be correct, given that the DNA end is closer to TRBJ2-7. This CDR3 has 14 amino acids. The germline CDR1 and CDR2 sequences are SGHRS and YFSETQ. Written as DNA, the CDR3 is TGCGCCAGCAGCTTGGATGGCAGGCCATACGAGCAGTACTTC. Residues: CASSLDGRPYEQYF.

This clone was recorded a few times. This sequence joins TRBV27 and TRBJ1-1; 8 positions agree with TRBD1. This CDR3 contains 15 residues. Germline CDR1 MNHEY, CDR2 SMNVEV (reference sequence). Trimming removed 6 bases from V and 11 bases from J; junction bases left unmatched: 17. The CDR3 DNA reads TGTGCCAGCAGGATGGACAGGGTTGGGGACGGAGTGGCTTTCTTT. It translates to CASRMDRVGDGVAFF.

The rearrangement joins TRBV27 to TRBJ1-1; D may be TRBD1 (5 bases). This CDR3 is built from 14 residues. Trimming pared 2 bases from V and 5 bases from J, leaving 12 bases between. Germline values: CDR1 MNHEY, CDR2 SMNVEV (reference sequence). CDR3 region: CASSLGPGGTEAFF. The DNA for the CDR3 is TGTGCCAGCAGTTTAGGGCCGGGGGGAACTGAAGCTTTCTTT.

The CDR3 DNA reads as TGCAGCGTAGGACAGCAGCCGAATTCACCCCTCCACTTT. This encodes CSVGQQPNSPLHF. The chain uses TRBV29-1 and TRBJ1-6; D possibly corresponds to TRBD1 (6 bases). The CDR3 length is 13 residues. V lost 6 bases, J lost 7 bases, and 13 bases lay in between. Germline V gene data show CDR1 as SQVTM and CDR2 as ANQGSEA.

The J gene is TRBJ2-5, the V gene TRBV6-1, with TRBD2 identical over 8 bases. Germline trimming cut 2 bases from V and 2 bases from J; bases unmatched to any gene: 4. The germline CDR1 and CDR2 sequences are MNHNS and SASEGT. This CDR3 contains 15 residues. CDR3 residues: CASSEYGGGQETQYF. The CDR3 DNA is TGTGCCAGCAGTGAATATGGCGGGGGGCAAGAGACCCAGTACTTC.

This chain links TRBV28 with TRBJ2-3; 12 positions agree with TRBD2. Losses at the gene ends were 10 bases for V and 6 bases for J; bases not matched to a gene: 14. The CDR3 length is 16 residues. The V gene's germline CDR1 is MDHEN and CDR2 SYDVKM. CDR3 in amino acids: CATWASGGDLIDTQYF. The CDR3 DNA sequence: TGTGCCACCTGGGCTAGCGGGGGGGATCTGATTGATACGCAGTATTTT.